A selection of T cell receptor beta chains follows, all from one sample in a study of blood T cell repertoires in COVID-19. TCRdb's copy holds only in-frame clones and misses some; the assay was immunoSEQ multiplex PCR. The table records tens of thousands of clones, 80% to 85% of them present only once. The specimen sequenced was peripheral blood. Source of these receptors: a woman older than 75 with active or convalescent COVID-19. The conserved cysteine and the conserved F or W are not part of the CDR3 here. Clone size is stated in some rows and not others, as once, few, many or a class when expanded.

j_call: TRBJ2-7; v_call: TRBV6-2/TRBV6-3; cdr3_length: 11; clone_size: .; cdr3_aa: ASSFRRDYEQY
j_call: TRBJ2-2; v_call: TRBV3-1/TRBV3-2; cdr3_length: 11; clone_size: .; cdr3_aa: ASSYRRGGELF
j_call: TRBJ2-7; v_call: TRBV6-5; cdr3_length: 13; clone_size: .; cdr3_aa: ASSHRSGISYEQY
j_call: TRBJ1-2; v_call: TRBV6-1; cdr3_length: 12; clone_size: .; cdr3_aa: ASSEAGEGWGYT
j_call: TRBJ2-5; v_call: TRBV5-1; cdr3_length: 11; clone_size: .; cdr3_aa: ASSWGQVETQY
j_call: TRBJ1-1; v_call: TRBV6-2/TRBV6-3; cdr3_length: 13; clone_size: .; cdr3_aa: ASSYSRLGRSEAF
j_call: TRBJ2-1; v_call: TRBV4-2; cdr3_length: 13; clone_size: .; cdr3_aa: ASSVSGTGNNEQF
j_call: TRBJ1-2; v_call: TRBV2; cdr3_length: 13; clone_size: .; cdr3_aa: ASSVTGQGNYGYT
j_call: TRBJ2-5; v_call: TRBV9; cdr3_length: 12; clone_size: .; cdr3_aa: ASSVGLEGKTQY
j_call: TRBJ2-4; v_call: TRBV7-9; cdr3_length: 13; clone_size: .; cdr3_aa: ASSLGETVKNIQY
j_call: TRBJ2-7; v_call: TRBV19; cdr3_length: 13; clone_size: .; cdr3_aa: ASTRGGQGPYEQY
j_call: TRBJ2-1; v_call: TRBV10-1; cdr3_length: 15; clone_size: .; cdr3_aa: ASSESGLAGAIGEQF
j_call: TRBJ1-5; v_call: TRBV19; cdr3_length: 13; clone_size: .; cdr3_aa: ASSGGTGGGQPQH
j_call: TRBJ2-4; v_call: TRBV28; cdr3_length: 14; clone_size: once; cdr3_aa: ASSLLGPGLQNIQY
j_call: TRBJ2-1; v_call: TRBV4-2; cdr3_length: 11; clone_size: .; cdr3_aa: ASSQDMRDEQF
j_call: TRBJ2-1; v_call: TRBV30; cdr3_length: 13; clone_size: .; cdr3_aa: AWSPTSAGNNEQF
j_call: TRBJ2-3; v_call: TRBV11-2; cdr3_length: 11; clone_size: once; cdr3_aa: ASSHRQTDTQY
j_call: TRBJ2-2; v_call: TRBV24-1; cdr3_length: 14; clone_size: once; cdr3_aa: ATSDGGQGNTGELF
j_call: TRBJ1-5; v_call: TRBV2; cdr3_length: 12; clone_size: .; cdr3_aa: ASSEALRGQPQH
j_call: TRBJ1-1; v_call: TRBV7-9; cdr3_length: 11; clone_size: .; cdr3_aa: ASSLQGNTEAF
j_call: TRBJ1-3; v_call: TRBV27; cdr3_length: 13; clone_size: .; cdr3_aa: ASSSAGGPGNTIY
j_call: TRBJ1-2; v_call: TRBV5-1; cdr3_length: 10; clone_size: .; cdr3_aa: ASSVDRGGYT
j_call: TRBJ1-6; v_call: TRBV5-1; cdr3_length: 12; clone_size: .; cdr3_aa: ASREQGSGSPLH
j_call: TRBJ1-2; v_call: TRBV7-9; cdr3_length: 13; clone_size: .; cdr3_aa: ASSLDRTGNYGYT
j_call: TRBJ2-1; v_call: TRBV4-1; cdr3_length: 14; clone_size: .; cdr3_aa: ASSPPREAILDEQF
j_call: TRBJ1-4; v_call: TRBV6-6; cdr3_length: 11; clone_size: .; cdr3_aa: ASRDRENEKLF
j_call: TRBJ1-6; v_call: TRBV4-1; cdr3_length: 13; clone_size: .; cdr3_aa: ASSIQPGQDSPLH
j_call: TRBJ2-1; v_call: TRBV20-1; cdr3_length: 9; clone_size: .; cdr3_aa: SASPGVEQF
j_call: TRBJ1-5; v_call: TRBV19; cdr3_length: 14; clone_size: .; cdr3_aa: ASSIASSGGNQPQH
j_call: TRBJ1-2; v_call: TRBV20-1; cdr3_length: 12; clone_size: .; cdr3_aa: SASQDRVGYGYT
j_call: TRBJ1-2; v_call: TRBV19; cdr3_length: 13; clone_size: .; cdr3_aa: ASSPQLFANYGYT
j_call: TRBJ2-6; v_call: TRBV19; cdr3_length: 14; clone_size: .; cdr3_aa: ASTLGTSSGANVLT
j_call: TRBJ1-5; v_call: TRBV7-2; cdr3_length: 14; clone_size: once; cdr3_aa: ASSLVVGGVNQPQH
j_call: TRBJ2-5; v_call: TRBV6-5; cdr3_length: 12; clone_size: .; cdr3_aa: ASSLQGQEETQY
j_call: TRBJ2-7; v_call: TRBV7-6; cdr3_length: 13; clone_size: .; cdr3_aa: ASSYGTSGGYEQY